Sequencing of this T cell receptor (beta chain) was carried out in a study of blood T cells in healthy people across ages. Study-wide results and caveats: Across samples, TCR beta diversity tracked strongly with naive T cell percentage. Higher diversity, along with more naive CD4+ cells, distinguished long-lived donors from aged donors.

A note on this clonotype: Its antigen is undetermined.

V shed 4 bases and J 5 bases; nucleotides not matched to a gene: 7. This CDR3 has 15 residues. Germline loops: CDR1 SGHVS, CDR2 FQNEAQ. For the second PCR, which ran for 7 to 11 cycles, a sample-barcoded 5' primer and a J-beta primer mix were used. TCRdb passed the 5' RACE reads through MiXCR, listing each CDR3 protein once. The table includes about 1.4 million distinct CDR3 sequences, 45% to 70% detected once. The sample comprised blood. This receptor was taken from a man between 18 and 35 years old in good health. The rearrangement uses TRBV7-8 and TRBJ2-4; 8 positions agree with TRBD1. The CDR3 here is CASSWLDRGQNIQYF. The CDR3 nucleotides read TGTGCCAGCAGCTGGCTAGACAGGGGCCAAAACATTCAGTACTTC.